This TCR beta chain is drawn from a study of patients and donors after allogeneic stem cell transplantation (dated by TCRdb to the early 2020s). Of note for this clonotype: This clone's antigen is unknown. It has no much larger one-base neighbor in the sample; base qualities were not kept.

Library construction relied on RT-PCR. These reads were obtained on a NextSeq 550. The public reads were quality trimmed at Q25 with fastp and then assembled into clones with MiXCR by TCRdb, keeping productive beta chains. Identical CDR3 protein sequences are pooled into one entry, listed with their most common genes and DNA. Counted in this sample were approximately 150,000 distinct CDR3 sequences; about 30% of them appeared once. The ten most abundant clones make up roughly 3% of the sample. Sequences MGHRA (CDR1) and YSYEKL (CDR2) are obtained from the germline V gene. V is clipped by 0 bases and J by 2 bases, and the sequence between their germline boundaries is 6 bases long. The CDR3, from cysteine to phenylalanine, totals 14 residues. This entry keeps only the CDR3 DNA: 42 bases, framed from base 1.

The clonotype comes from a human donor who was either an allogeneic HSCT recipient or a stem cell or donor lymphocyte infusion donor (not recorded which). It is not recorded whose cells these are; they may come from a transplant donor. The chain is assembled from TRBV4-1 and TRBJ2-3; too little of a D gene remains to name it. The sample consisted of blood, either unsorted or a sorted T cell fraction (not recorded which). The DNA sequence is given as TGCGCCAGCAGCCAAGACAGCAACACAGATACGCAGTATTTT. It codes for CASSQDSNTDTQYF.